This TCR beta chain was profiled in a study of identical twins. Regarding the study as a whole: Conclusions were based on cross-sectional statistical analysis, without following the same donors.

This clonotype was seen only a few times. Its antigen is currently unknown. CDR3 length: 15 amino acids. TCRdb reprocessed the 5' RACE reads via MiXCR and lists one record per CDR3 protein. In the table there are around 960,000 distinct CDR3 sequences, 9% to 15% of which are singletons. These data also featured in a second study, about yellow fever vaccine responses in identical twins.

This receptor was obtained from a woman younger than 35 in good health. The sample was PBMCs. The V and J genes are TRBV21-1 and TRBJ2-7; the table's TRBD1 call for D was not verified on the DNA. TRBV21-1 is a recognized pseudogene. The CDR3 nucleotides read TGTGCCAGCAGTACCGGGACAGGGGGTCCTGGCGAGCAGTACTTC. Amino acids: CASSTGTGGPGEQYF.